The clone carrying this TCR beta chain was seen only once. Its antigen remains unidentified. The data derive from a study of cytomegalovirus exposure and HLA in healthy donors. Study results and caveats: Presence/absence analyses assumed roughly uniform sequencing depth across donors, which may not hold. Most subjects' HLA-A and HLA-B alleles were reportedly predicted from TCR beta sequences.

Germline CDR1 SGHRS, CDR2 YFSETQ. Between the trimmed V and J ends, which lost 4 bases and 3 bases, there was a span of 13 bases. This CDR3 spans 14 amino acids. The study ran its PCR with 60 Vbeta and 13 Jbeta primers. TCRdb's table, derived via immunoSEQ multiplex PCR, lists solely in-frame clones and lacks some. The table lists tens of thousands of clones, approximately 84% of them singletons. The TCR originated in a man aged 50 or older in good health and CMV-seronegative. J is TRBJ1-1 and V is TRBV5-1, with D possibly matching TRBD1 (6 bases). The sequenced material came from PBMCs. DNA for the CDR3: TGCGCCAGCAGCCCAACAGGGAGGGACACTGAAGCTTTCTTT. Amino acid sequence: CASSPTGRDTEAFF.